This T cell receptor beta chain was identified in a study of regulatory T cells in long-lasting Graves disease. For the study at large: Patients met the persistent Graves' disease definition after over 5 years of antithyroid drugs with positive TSH receptor antibodies. Whole-study findings and limits: For persistent Graves' patients, TCR diversity was lower than for newly diagnosed ones. TRBV28, TRBJ1-2 and TRBJ2-5 were segments that persistent disease favored.

Germline CDR1 is SGHRS and CDR2 is YFSETQ. The germline V and J ends were trimmed by 7 bases and 0 bases, with 8 bases remaining between them. This CDR3 is built from 12 residues. As for time point: persistent/refractory GD, antithyroid drugs over 5 years with positive TRAb. Generation of the TCR library employed RNA extracted from PBMCs. This clonotype turned up a few times. No antigen is known for it. Arm-PCR of CDR3 regions with iRepertoire HTBI primers generated TCR beta libraries. TCRdb analysed the multiplex PCR reads with MiXCR anew, one entry per CDR3 protein. The sample consists of around 500,000 distinct CDR3 sequences, about 20% of them appearing once.

The chain recombines TRBV5-1 with TRBJ2-7, with D unclear. The clonotype originates from a female donor with Graves disease. The specimen comprised peripheral blood mononuclear cells (PBMCs), sampled when the disease was refractory, from a patient treated with antithyroid drugs. CDR3 bases: TGCGCCAGCGGAATGAGCTCCTACGAGCAGTACTTC. Amino acid sequence: CASGMSSYEQYF.